Below, one T cell receptor beta chain is given with its context. No antigen is known for it. There are no base qualities to consult, and no much larger clone falls within one base. This record comes from a study of post-analysis software for immune sequencing data (dated by TCRdb to between 2014 and 2016). General notes on the study: The recorded disease courses included relapsing-remitting, secondary progressive and progressive-relapsing multiple sclerosis, and some patients had no subtype annotation. Patient repertoires were compared against over ten previously published healthy control repertoires from donors aged roughly 6 to 26 years. A subset of samples was prepared in parallel using single-end sample barcoding, then pooled and co-amplified after Illumina adapter ligation. The investigation overall reported the following: Multiple sclerosis patients had significantly lower normalized Chao1 diversity than controls, a result that suggests substantial peripheral T-cell clonal expansion. The control group was slightly older than the multiple sclerosis patient group. Strong co-clustering of samples prepared in the same batch was shown by direct clustering with F measure, prompting a batch-effect correction. Patients showed significantly higher frequencies than controls for roughly 5 TRBV segments, among them TRBV5-6, TRBV5-1 and TRBV20-1.

To demonstrate the VDJtools post-analysis software, TCR beta repertoires were profiled from the peripheral blood of roughly 12 young patients with multiple sclerosis. The multiple sclerosis patients were children and adolescents between about 6 and 16 years of age. Library preparation employed PCR. Reads for this sample came from an Illumina HiSeq 2500. Unique molecular identifiers were incorporated into TCR beta cDNA libraries to reduce PCR and sequencing biases. Roughly 0.5 million cDNA molecules were obtained per 1 to 10 million input T cells, so each molecule approximated one T cell. The patient libraries were prepared and sequenced with the same protocol used for the earlier healthy control dataset. Within a given batch, samples were prepared together, multiplexed and sequenced on the same HiSeq lane. The published analysis was carried out like this. Raw barcoded reads were processed with MIGEC, and single-read molecular identifier groups were discarded before consensus assembly and CDR3 extraction. Clonotype tables were post-analysed with VDJtools, normalizing diversity by down-sampling all datasets to the smallest sample size. In repertoire overlap clustering, CDR3 amino acid sequences, but not nucleotide sequences, were matched to correct batch-related cross-sample contamination. TCRdb reprocessed the public reads (quality trimming at Q25 with fastp, clone calling with MiXCR) and kept in-frame beta chains. One record per CDR3 amino acid sequence lists the most common genes and DNA. TCRdb's processing, not the study's, gives the V and J calls here. Here the sample has about 540,000 distinct CDR3 sequences; roughly 34% occur a single time. The top ten constitute 4.5% to 7.5% of the sample.

CDR1 and CDR2 were assigned from the germline V gene as SGHRS and YFSETQ. The CDR3 spans 16 residues, from the cysteine through the phenylalanine. Just CDR3 DNA is preserved here, 48 bases in frame from base 1. The sequence came from a girl under 18 with multiple sclerosis. The V and J segments used are TRBV5-1 and TRBJ2-7; 7 central nucleotides agree with TRBD2. The end of the DNA fits TRBJ2-5 better, so the J call may be wrong. Source material: blood. The DNA reads as follows: TGCGCCAGCAGCTTGGTATCGGGGGGAAACCAAGAGACCCAGTACTTC. This translates into CASSLVSGGNQETQYF.